Each of the 19 T cell receptor beta chains below was sequenced from the same sample in a study of blood T cell repertoires in COVID-19. The table came from immunoSEQ multiplex PCR; TCRdb's copy has only in-frame clones and leaves some out. Altogether nearly 95,000 clones are present, more than 65% being singletons, with the ten largest covering roughly 15%. Material for sequencing was peripheral blood. Every receptor here comes from a human donor in a cohort sampled during active COVID-19.

The V call is TRBV6-5, the J call TRBJ2-2, with TRBD1 matching over 8 bases. Trimming at V came to 7 bases and at J to 6 bases, leaving 4 bases not matched to a gene. CDR1 MNHEY and CDR2 SVGAGI come from the germline V gene. This CDR3 comprises 13 residues. The CDR3 reads CASKSQGAGELFF. In DNA form, the CDR3 reads TGTGCCAGCAAATCACAGGGGGCCGGGGAGCTGTTTTTT.

CDR3 region: CASSVGPQADKETQYF. The CDR3 region has the DNA TGTGCCAGCAGCGTAGGGCCCCAGGCGGACAAAGAGACCCAGTACTTC. The chain combines TRBV9 with TRBJ2-5, with D possibly being TRBD1 (5 bases). Germline assignment: CDR1 SGDLS and CDR2 YYNGEE. Trimming pared 0 bases from V and 3 bases from J, leaving 15 bases between. This CDR3 contains 16 residues. The full variable domain, its missing parts supplied by reference TRBV9 and TRBJ2-5, is DSGVTQTPKHLITATGQRVTLRCSPRSGDLSVYWYQQSLDQGLQFLIQYYNGEERAKGNILERFSAQQFPDLHSELNLSSLELGDSALYFCASSVGPQADKETQYFGPGTRLLVL.

The rearrangement joins TRBV28 to TRBJ1-2; D is unresolved. V shed 6 bases and J shed 7 bases, with 18 bases lying between them. This CDR3 has 14 residues. Germline V gives CDR1 MDHEN, CDR2 SYDVKM. CDR3 sequence (DNA): TGTGCCAGCAGAGAGTACACACAAAGGAGTGGCTACACCTTC. Amino acids: CASREYTQRSGYTF.

This clone was recorded once. The CDR3: CASSLRPLTSGQRADTQYF. The CDR3 DNA reads as TGTGCCAGCAGCTTAAGACCCCTGACTAGCGGACAAAGGGCAGATACGCAGTATTTT. The chain carries TRBV7-3 and TRBJ2-3; 9 nucleotides agree with TRBD2. CDR1 is SGHTA, CDR2 FQGTGA, per germline. This CDR3 region has 19 residues. V shed 1 base and J 4 bases; nucleotides not matched to a gene: 15.

V gene TRBV18 combines with J gene TRBJ2-7; D is uncertain. This CDR3 has 14 amino acids. In germline, CDR1 is KGHSH, CDR2 LQKENI. The V gene lost 6 bases and the J gene lost 5 bases, with 17 bases spanning the gap. In DNA, the CDR3 is TGTGCCAGCTCTCGAGCGAGGCCGCTGGACGAGCAGTACTTC. Amino acids: CASSRARPLDEQYF.

This chain joins TRBV5-6 and TRBJ1-2; D is perhaps TRBD1 (5 bases). V was pared by 5 bases and J by 6 bases, with 20 bases between. The CDR3 runs 15 residues. The V gene's germline CDR1 is SGHDT and CDR2 YYEEEE. CDR3: CASSLGGTWRDGYTF. CDR3 nucleotide sequence: TGTGCCAGCAGTCTTGGGGGAACCTGGAGGGATGGCTACACCTTC. Filled out from reference TRBV5-6 and TRBJ1-2, the complete variable domain reads DAGVTQSPTHLIKTRGQQVTLRCSPKSGHDTVSWYQQALGQGPQFIFQYYEEEERQRGNFPDRFSGHQFPNYSSELNVNALLLGDSALYLCASSLGGTWRDGYTFGSGTRLTVV.

The CDR3 DNA reads as TGTGCCAGCTCACCACCTGTCGGTCGGGATGGGGCCAACGTCCTGACTTTC. This encodes CASSPPVGRDGANVLTF. The chain carries TRBV18 and TRBJ2-6, with D possibly being TRBD2 (5 bases). CDR3 length equals 17 residues. Trimming left V 0 bases short and J 3 bases short, with 12 bases between. The germline V gene encodes CDR1 KGHSH and CDR2 LQKENI.

This clone was observed a few times. This chain links TRBV4-1 with TRBJ1-5; a possible D gene is TRBD1 (5 bases). V dropped 4 bases and J dropped 0 bases, with 13 bases sitting between them. This CDR3 is 16 amino acids long. The germline V gene encodes CDR1 MGHRA and CDR2 YSYEKL. CDR3 bases: TGCGCCAGCAGCCCATTGCAGGGTTCTAGCAATCAGCCCCAGCATTTT. It is translated as CASSPLQGSSNQPQHF.

The J gene is TRBJ2-7, the V gene TRBV11-2; 8 nucleotides line up with TRBD1. J was trimmed by 6 bases and V by 4 bases; bases with no gene match: 2. Germline CDR1 SGHAT, CDR2 FQNNGV. The CDR3 length is 12 residues. CDR3 loop: CASSSTGAEQYF. The CDR3 region has the DNA TGTGCCAGCAGCTCGACAGGGGCCGAGCAGTACTTC.

DNA for the CDR3: TGTGCCAGCAGTTCCGGACTGAGCTCCTACAATGAGCAGTTCTTC. Amino acids: CASSSGLSSYNEQFF. The genes are TRBV6-5 and TRBJ2-1, with D perhaps matching TRBD2 (5 bases). This CDR3 is 15 amino acids long. The V end lost 4 bases, the J end lost 0 bases, and 10 bases lay between the germline ends. Per the germline V gene, CDR1 is MNHEY and CDR2 is SVGAGI.

The chain links TRBV5-1 to TRBJ2-5; D possibly corresponds to TRBD1 (6 bases). The ends were cut back, 1 base at V and 3 bases at J, with 10 bases in the middle. The germline V gene encodes CDR1 SGHRS and CDR2 YFSETQ. The CDR3 length is 14 residues. Here the CDR3 DNA reads TGCGCCAGCAGCTTGTCTCACAGGGAAGAGACCCAGTACTTC. Translated, it gives CASSLSHREETQYF.

The chain employs TRBV27 and TRBJ2-6; the match to TRBD1 covers 9 bases. Trimming at V came to 5 bases and at J to 2 bases, leaving 4 bases not matched to a gene. CDR1 and CDR2 (germline): MNHEY, SMNVEV (reference sequence). The CDR3 is 16 amino acids. The DNA of the CDR3 is TGTGCCAGCAGTGCTACAGGGGGCCCTGGGGCCAACGTCCTGACTTTC. It specifies CASSATGGPGANVLTF. The whole variable domain, remainder taken from reference TRBV27 and TRBJ2-6, is EAQVTQNPRYLITVTGKKLTVTCSQNMNHEYMSWYRQDPGLGLRQIYYSMNVEVTDKGDVPEGYKVSRKEKRNFPLILESPSPNQTSLYFCASSATGGPGANVLTFGAGSRLTVL.

The chain employs TRBV18 and TRBJ1-2; D might be TRBD1 (6 bases). Deletions cut 2 bases from V and 7 bases from J, with 14 bases between. The germline V gene encodes CDR1 KGHSH and CDR2 LQKENI. The CDR3 length is 14 residues. The CDR3 DNA sequence: TGTGCCAGCTCACCAGGGGATGGGGGCTCTGGCTACACCTTC. Residues: CASSPGDGGSGYTF.

The chain links TRBV10-1 to TRBJ2-5; 8 nucleotides line up with TRBD1. Trimming took 6 bases from V and 2 from J; bases not matched to a gene: 2. The CDR3 is 13 residues long. Germline CDR1 WNHNN, CDR2 SYGVQD (reference sequence). CDR3 sequence (DNA): TGCGCCAGCAGCAGGGGGCGACAAGAGACCCAGTACTTC. This translates into CASSRGRQETQYF.

The J gene is TRBJ1-6, the V gene TRBV3-1 (or the pseudogene TRBV3-2), with D unresolved. Trimming shortened V by 7 bases and J by 9 bases, and 19 bases separated the two germline ends. CDR3 size: 15 residues. Germline V CDR1 and CDR2: LGHDT, YNNKEL (reference sequence). The DNA of the CDR3 is TGTGCCAGCATCGCCAGCGGAAGGCAGCGTTCACCCCTCCACTTT. It specifies CASIASGRQRSPLHF.

This rearrangement joins TRBV5-4 to TRBJ2-7, with TRBD2 matching over 13 bases. V dropped 4 bases and J dropped 3; count of bases not matched to a gene: 4. The CDR3 extends over 15 amino acids. CDR1 SGHNT and CDR2 YYREEE come from the germline V gene (reference sequence). The CDR3 DNA sequence: TGTGCCAGCAGCGACGGACTAGCGGGAGTCTACGAGCAGTACTTC. As protein: CASSDGLAGVYEQYF.

The chain uses TRBV19 and TRBJ1-5, with TRBD1 identical over 7 bases. The V segment lost 6 bases and the J segment 6 bases; nucleotides outside the gene matches: 5. The CDR3 covers 13 residues. Germline V gene sequence: CDR1 LNHDA, CDR2 SQIVND (reference sequence). Here the CDR3 DNA reads TGTGCCAGTAGCGGACAGGAAGGTCAGCCCCAGCATTTT. Its translation is CASSGQEGQPQHF.

The V gene is TRBV9, the J gene TRBJ2-7; TRBD1 is a possible D gene (6 bases). Germline V lookup: CDR1 SGDLS, CDR2 YYNGEE. Trimming took off 0 bases at V and 5 bases at J, with 12 bases between the two ends. The CDR3 spans 14 residues. The CDR3 spells CASSVGGTLDEQYF. The CDR3 coding sequence is TGTGCCAGCAGCGTAGGTGGGACATTGGACGAGCAGTACTTC.

This clone was found once. The chain joins TRBV7-2 to TRBJ1-2, with D possibly TRBD1 on 6 matching bases. CDR1 is SGHTA and CDR2 is FQGNSA in the germline V gene. The V end was cut by 5 bases, the J end by 7 bases, with 20 bases between. The CDR3 is 15 residues long. The CDR3 reads CASSQGPVVSSGYTF. CDR3 sequence (DNA): TGTGCCAGCAGCCAGGGGCCAGTAGTCAGCAGTGGCTACACCTTC.